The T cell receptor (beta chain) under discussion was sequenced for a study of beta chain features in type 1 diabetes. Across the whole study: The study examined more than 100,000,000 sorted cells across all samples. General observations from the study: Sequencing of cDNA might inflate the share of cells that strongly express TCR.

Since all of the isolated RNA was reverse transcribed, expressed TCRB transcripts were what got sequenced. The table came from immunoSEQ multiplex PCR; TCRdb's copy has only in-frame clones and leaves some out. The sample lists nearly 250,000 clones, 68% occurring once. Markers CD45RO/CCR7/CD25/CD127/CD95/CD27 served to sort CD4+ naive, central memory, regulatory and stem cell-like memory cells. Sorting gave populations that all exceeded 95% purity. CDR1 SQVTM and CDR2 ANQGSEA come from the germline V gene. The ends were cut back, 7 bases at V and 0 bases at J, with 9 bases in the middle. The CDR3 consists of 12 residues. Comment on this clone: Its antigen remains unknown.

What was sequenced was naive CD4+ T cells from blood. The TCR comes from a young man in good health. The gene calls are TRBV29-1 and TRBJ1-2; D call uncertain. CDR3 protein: CSAQRSNYGYTF. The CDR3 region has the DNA TGCAGCGCGCAGAGATCTAACTATGGCTACACCTTC.